Shown below are 31 T cell receptor beta chains from a single sample sequenced in a study of CD8+CD57+ T cells in acquired aplastic anemia. Profiles of TCR beta VDJ and CDR3 were generated from a genomic DNA template. One entry per CDR3 protein results from TCRdb running MiXCR on the reads. The sample consists of some 410,000 distinct CDR3 sequences, roughly 64% of them appearing once. What was sequenced was sorted CD4+, CD8+, or CD8+CD57+ T cells (not recorded which) from PBMCs. These receptors originate from a human donor in good health, serving as a control.

This clonotype was detected many times. J is TRBJ2-3 and V is TRBV30, with no clear D. V shed 3 bases and J shed 0 bases, with 4 bases lying between them. The CDR3 runs to 12 residues. Germline loops: CDR1 GTSNPN, CDR2 SVGIG (reference sequence). CDR3 in DNA: TGTGCCTGGAGCCACAGCACAGATACGCAGTATTTT. This sequence encodes CAWSHSTDTQYF. Full variable domain (missing parts from reference TRBV30 and TRBJ2-3): SQTIHQWPATLVQPVGSPLSLECTVEGTSNPNLYWYRQAAGRGLQLLFYSVGIGQISSEVPQNLSASRPQDRQFILSSKKLLLSDSGFYLCAWSHSTDTQYFGPGTRLTVL.

This clonotype was observed at least ten times. The V call is TRBV29-1, the J call TRBJ2-3; D is uncertain. CDR3 length: 10 residues. In germline, CDR1 is SQVTM, CDR2 ANQGSEA. V was cut by 4 bases and J by 5 bases, with 4 bases left in between. The CDR3: CSVGEDTQYF. CDR3 bases: TGCAGCGTTGGGGAAGATACGCAGTATTTT.

Many counts were recorded for this clonotype. Since no conserved phenylalanine or tryptophan closes the CDR3, a read error is the likely cause. The J gene is TRBJ1-1, the V gene TRBV20-1; 7 nucleotides agree with TRBD1. The V and J ends lost 0 bases and 5 bases, in that order; junction bases with no gene match: 6. This CDR3 comprises 14 residues. CDR1 DFQATT and CDR2 SNEGSKA come from the germline V gene (reference sequence). The CDR3 nucleotides read TGCAGTGCTAGAGATCCAGGGGGGGGAACTGAAGCTTTCCTT. Translated, it gives CSARDPGGGTEAFL.

The chain couples TRBV30 to TRBJ1-3; no definite D call. This CDR3 has 12 residues. V dropped 5 bases and J dropped 4 bases, with 9 bases sitting between them. Germline CDR1 is GTSNPN and CDR2 is SVGIG (reference sequence). The CDR3 DNA is TGTGCCTGGGCCCAATTCGGAAACACCATATATTTT. Its protein is CAWAQFGNTIYF.

Of note for this clonotype: This could be a read error, since a much larger clone is one nucleotide away. The gene calls are TRBV7-2 and TRBJ2-2, with D tentatively TRBD1 or TRBD2 (5 bases each). Germline CDR1 reads SGHTA; CDR2 reads FQGNSA. This CDR3 region has 14 residues. This CDR3 is CVSSGRGPTGELFF. DNA of the CDR3: TGTGTCAGCAGCGGAAGGGGACCCACCGGGGAGCTGTTTTTT.

The rearrangement uses TRBV12-3 or TRBV12-4 and TRBJ1-2; the D gene is possibly TRBD1 (5 bases). Trimming took 7 bases from V and 8 from J, leaving 17 bases between them. The CDR3 sequence is 13 residues long. The CDR3 DNA reads TGTGCCAGCAACCTAAGGAGGGGAGGGGGCTACACCTTC. Translated: CASNLRRGGGYTF.

The gene calls are TRBV20-1 and TRBJ2-7; D is possibly TRBD2 (5 bases). This CDR3 is built from 16 residues. V lost 0 bases and J 5 bases, leaving 20 bases between the germline ends. CDR1 is DFQATT, CDR2 SNEGSKA, per germline (reference sequence). CDR3 bases: TGCAGTGCTAGAGATCCCAGTAGCGATGGGCAGGACGAGCAGTACTTC. Translating it yields CSARDPSSDGQDEQYF.

Concerning this clonotype: The CDR3 carries no conserved terminal phenylalanine or tryptophan, so it likely arises from a read error. J is TRBJ1-4 and V is TRBV10-3, with D hard to call. The CDR3 length is 14 residues. Germline CDR1 ENHRY, CDR2 SYGVKD. CDR3 loop: CAISEQKLNENLFS. As DNA, the CDR3 is TGTGCCATCAGTGAACAGAAGCTTAATGAAAACCTGTTTTCG.

Of note for this clonotype: At one of its ends the junction is not consistent with the germline gene, which may arise from a read error. The chain uses TRBV9 and TRBJ1-6; D may be TRBD1 (6 bases). The germline CDR1 and CDR2 sequences are SGDLS and YYNGEE. This CDR3 comprises 15 residues. The CDR3 sequence is CARSVGGQPNPPLHF. CDR3 in DNA: TGTGCCCGCAGCGTGGGTGGACAGCCTAATCCACCCCTCCACTTT. The full variable domain, with the rest looked up from reference TRBV9 and TRBJ1-6, is DSGVTQTPKHLITATGQRVTLRCSPRSGDLSVYWYQQSLDQGLQFLIQYYNGEERAKGNILERFSAQQFPDLHSELNLSSLELGDSALYFCARSVGGQPNPPLHFGNGTRLTVT.

To note about this clonotype: Its ends do not fully match the called genes, so a read error is possible. The chain uses TRBV7-4 and TRBJ1-5; D is unclear. The V gene's germline CDR1 is SGHVT and CDR2 SQSDAQ. CDR3 size: 14 residues. This CDR3 reads CASSLQAGDQAQHF. CDR3 DNA: TGTGCCAGCAGCTTGCAGGCGGGCGATCAGGCCCAGCATTTT.

The genes are TRBV5-1 and TRBJ2-3; TRBD2 is a possible D gene (5 bases). Trimming took off 2 bases at V and 2 bases at J, with 15 bases between the two ends. CDR1 SGHRS and CDR2 YFSETQ come from the germline V gene. The CDR3 extends over 16 amino acids. The CDR3: CASSFGGPSTTDTQYF. CDR3 sequence (DNA): TGCGCCAGCAGCTTCGGAGGTCCTTCAACCACAGATACGCAGTATTTT.

The V call is TRBV9, the J call TRBJ1-4, with D perhaps matching TRBD1 (5 bases). The V end lost 6 bases, the J end lost 8 bases, and 14 bases lay between the germline ends. CDR1 and CDR2 from the germline V gene are SGDLS and YYNGEE. The CDR3 runs to 13 residues. CDR3 coding DNA: TGTGCCAGCAAGCAGGGTTTTAGCGAAAAACTGTTTTTT. Residues: CASKQGFSEKLFF. Based on the CDR3 plus reference TRBV9 and TRBJ1-4, the full variable domain is DSGVTQTPKHLITATGQRVTLRCSPRSGDLSVYWYQQSLDQGLQFLIQYYNGEERAKGNILERFSAQQFPDLHSELNLSSLELGDSALYFCASKQGFSEKLFFGSGTQLSVL.

This clonotype was seen only once. Since no conserved phenylalanine or tryptophan closes the CDR3, a read error is the likely cause. V gene TRBV2 combines with J gene TRBJ2-3, with a weak D call TRBD2 (5 bases). The CDR3 has 11 amino acids. V was clipped by 4 bases and J by 6 bases, with 5 bases between them. Germline V CDR1 and CDR2: SNHLY, FYNNEI. CDR3 region: CASSAGDTQYY. CDR3 nucleotides: TGTGCCAGCAGTGCGGGGGATACGCAGTATTAT.

The chain couples TRBV19 to TRBJ2-1; TRBD2 agrees at 7 bases. The CDR3 loop spans 13 amino acids. Germline CDR1 is LNHDA and CDR2 is SQIVND (reference sequence). With 11 bases clipped from V and 7 bases from J, the junction kept 11 bases outside the gene matches. This CDR3 reads CASGRVVENEQFF. The CDR3 nucleotides read TGTGCCTCAGGGAGGGTAGTAGAAAATGAGCAGTTCTTC.

The J gene is TRBJ1-5, the V gene TRBV4-3; a weak D match, TRBD1 (5 bases). The germline CDR1 and CDR2 sequences are LGHNA and YSLEER. Trimming took off 0 bases at V and 7 bases at J, with 10 bases between the two ends. The CDR3 is 14 amino acids. Here the CDR3 DNA reads TGCGCCAGCAGCCAAGATATGAGGGGCCAGCCCCAGCATTTT. It encodes CASSQDMRGQPQHF.

The chain is built from TRBV9 and TRBJ2-7, with D perhaps TRBD2 (5 bases). CDR1 and CDR2 from the germline V gene are SGDLS and YYNGEE. The CDR3 contains 15 residues. Deletions cut 4 bases from V and 6 bases from J, with 20 bases between. This CDR3 is CASSHDTGVGAEQYF. CDR3 nucleotides: TGTGCCAGCAGCCACGATACCGGGGTAGGCGCCGAGCAGTACTTC.

To note about this clonotype: A much larger clone differs by one base, so this may be a read error. The chain uses TRBV4-1 and TRBJ1-6; a possible D gene is TRBD1 (6 bases). The CDR3 runs to 17 residues. Germline V gives CDR1 MGHRA, CDR2 YSYEKL. This CDR3 reads CASSPGQGSSYDSPLHF. CDR3 coding DNA: TGCGCCAGCAGCCCGGGGCAGGGGAGCTCCTATGATTCACCCCTCCACTTT.

Ten or more counts support this clonotype. The chain couples TRBV6-1 to TRBJ2-3; possible D gene TRBD1, 5 bases. The CDR3 spans 12 residues. The V gene lost 6 bases and the J gene lost 2 bases, with 6 bases spanning the gap. In germline, CDR1 is MNHNS, CDR2 SASEGT. The CDR3 DNA reads TGTGCCAGCAGGGGGCCCACAGATACGCAGTATTTT. It translates to CASRGPTDTQYF.

As concerns this clonotype: One end of the junction varies from germline; a read error may be responsible. This sequence joins TRBV5-6 and TRBJ1-2, with D perhaps matching TRBD1 (5 bases). The CDR3 has 18 residues. CDR1 is SGHDT and CDR2 is YYEEEE in the germline V gene. DNA for the CDR3: TGTGCCAGCTGCTTGGCAGCAGGCAGGGTGGGAGCTAACTATGGCTACACCTTC. It specifies CASCLAAGRVGANYGYTF.

The table lists this clonotype with a count of one. The chain is built from TRBV20-1 and TRBJ2-1; the D gene could be TRBD1 or TRBD2 (5 bases each). The CDR3 extends over 15 amino acids. Germline CDR1 is DFQATT and CDR2 is SNEGSKA (reference sequence). V was cut by 6 bases and J by 5 bases, with 20 bases left in between. CDR3: CSASPPWDAHNEQFF. CDR3 DNA: TGCAGTGCGTCTCCTCCCTGGGACGCCCACAATGAGCAGTTCTTC.

The genes are TRBV20-1 and TRBJ2-7; D is possibly TRBD2 (5 bases). V was pared by 1 base and J by 3 bases, with 16 bases between. The CDR3 consists of 15 residues. Germline values: CDR1 DFQATT, CDR2 SNEGSKA (reference sequence). CDR3 sequence: CSARGRRLKHYEQYF. In DNA, the CDR3 is TGCAGTGCTAGAGGGCGTAGACTAAAGCACTACGAGCAGTACTTC.

This clonotype has a single count. The chain has TRBV2 and TRBJ1-5; 9 positions match TRBD1. The trim removed 6 bases at V and 2 bases at J, leaving 8 bases unmatched. The length of the CDR3 is 16 residues. Looked up from germline, CDR1 is SNHLY and CDR2 is FYNNEI. The CDR3 DNA is TGTGCCAGCAGCATGGACAGGGGAGTTCGCAATCAGCCCCAGCATTTT. This translates into CASSMDRGVRNQPQHF.

The chain couples TRBV12-3 or TRBV12-4 to TRBJ2-7; 11 positions match TRBD2. J gave up 1 base and V 8 bases, and 7 bases lay outside the gene matches. The CDR3 has 15 residues. CDR3 sequence (DNA): TGTGCCAGCTGGGGGGGACTAGCGGCGTCCTACGAGCAGTACTTC. It encodes CASWGGLAASYEQYF.

With respect to this clonotype: At one end, the junction sequence differs from germline, possibly due to a read error. The rearrangement links TRBV7-2 to TRBJ1-2; the D gene is possibly TRBD1 (5 bases). Per germline, CDR1 SGHTA and CDR2 FQGNSA. This CDR3 has 14 residues. CDR3 amino acids: CASSLARGTCGYSF. CDR3 coding DNA: TGTGCCAGCAGCTTAGCTCGCGGGACCTGTGGCTACTCCTTC.

This clonotype was detected only a few times. This rearrangement joins TRBV12-3 or TRBV12-4 to TRBJ1-6; D gene uncertain. V gave up 6 bases and J gave up 7 bases, with 7 bases separating them. The CDR3 consists of 12 residues. The CDR3 DNA is TGTGCCAGCAGGGCGGGAAATTCACCCCTCCACTTT. Protein product: CASRAGNSPLHF.

In this sample, this clonotype turned up many times. The V call is TRBV7-9, the J call TRBJ1-2; weak D call: TRBD1 (5 bases). The V end was cut by 0 bases, the J end by 4 bases, with 27 bases between. This CDR3 has 20 amino acids. From germline, CDR1 is SEHNR and CDR2 FQNEAQ (reference sequence). CDR3 sequence (DNA): TGTGCCAGCAGCTTAGCGGGGCCCAACGTGTGGGACCGGATATTCTATGGCTACACCTTC. Amino acid sequence: CASSLAGPNVWDRIFYGYTF.

This clonotype was seen a handful of times. This chain joins TRBV19 and TRBJ1-5; the match to TRBD1 covers 12 bases. Germline loops: CDR1 LNHDA, CDR2 SQIVND (reference sequence). The CDR3 totals 16 residues. The V gene end was trimmed by 5 bases and the J gene end by 6 bases; junction bases not matched to a gene: 8. As DNA, the CDR3 is TGTGCCAGTAGTCCCGGGACAGGGGGCAATAGTCAGCCCCAGCATTTT. Its protein product is CASSPGTGGNSQPQHF.

This sequence joins TRBV7-9 and TRBJ2-3, with 8 bases aligning to TRBD2. Germline CDR1 and CDR2: SEHNR and FQNEAQ (reference sequence). V lost 4 bases to trimming and J lost 5 bases; unmatched junction nucleotides: 8. The CDR3 spans 15 residues. The CDR3 reads CASSSLAEREDTQYF. The CDR3 nucleotides read TGTGCCAGCAGCTCACTAGCGGAACGGGAAGATACGCAGTATTTT. Filled out from reference TRBV7-9 and TRBJ2-3, the complete variable domain reads DTGVSQNPRHKITKRGQNVTFRCDPISEHNRLYWYRQTLGQGPEFLTYFQNEAQLEKSRLLSDRFSAERPKGSFSTLEIQRTEQGDSAMYLCASSSLAEREDTQYFGPGTRLTVL.

The V call is TRBV19, the J call TRBJ1-3; D is possibly TRBD1 (6 bases). Germline lookup yields CDR1 LNHDA and CDR2 SQIVND (reference sequence). The CDR3 totals 16 residues. Trimming took off 7 bases at V and 11 bases at J, with 27 bases between the two ends. In DNA form, the CDR3 reads TGTGCCAGTACCCCTGCCGGTACGGGGGCTGGAACCCCCATATATTTT. Its translation is CASTPAGTGAGTPIYF.

Many counts were recorded for this clonotype. V usage is TRBV20-1 and J usage is TRBJ1-1, with TRBD1 identical over 11 bases. Trimming at V came to 6 bases and at J to 7 bases, leaving 13 bases not matched to a gene. Germline-derived CDR1 and CDR2 are DFQATT and SNEGSKA (reference sequence). The CDR3 has 15 residues. The CDR3 loop reads CSARYPGQGVIEAFF. The CDR3 DNA reads TGCAGTGCCCGCTACCCGGGACAGGGGGTTATTGAAGCTTTCTTT.

Turning to this clonotype: The junction does not match germline at one end; this may be a read error. V is TRBV20-1 and J is TRBJ2-1, with 11 bases aligning to TRBD2. Germline V gene data show CDR1 as DFQATT and CDR2 as SNEGSKA (reference sequence). The CDR3 runs 14 residues. CDR3: CSASLGLADYEQFF. As DNA, the CDR3 is TGCAGCGCTAGCTTGGGACTAGCGGACTATGAGCAGTTCTTC.